This T cell receptor beta chain was obtained from a study of control samples from healthy donors and cancer patients. Measured with immunoSEQ multiplex PCR; TCRdb has only the in-frame clones, and not every one. Of some 160,000 clones listed, around 90% are singletons. Sequenced: blood. The clonotype originates from a man younger than 40 in good health.

CDR3 region: CASTPGTANTEAFF. The DNA for the CDR3 is TGCGCCAGCACCCCTGGGACAGCGAACACTGAAGCTTTCTTT. The rearrangement links TRBV5-1 to TRBJ1-1, with 7 bases identical to TRBD1. With V trimmed by 6 bases and J by 1 base, 6 bases remained unmatched. The CDR3 covers 14 residues. The germline gives CDR1 SGHRS, CDR2 YFSETQ.